The clone carrying this T cell receptor (beta chain) was seen only a few times. The antigen is unknown. These data originate in a study of CD8 T cells in ankylosing spondylitis. Findings of the study overall: Blood of patients with ankylosing spondylitis appeared to be characterized by a TCR beta motif of eight highly homologous variants. Significant enrichment of disease-linked clones was reported in matched ankylosing spondylitis synovial fluid. A number of the motif variants had already been described in reactive arthritis synovial fluid and blood. Disease-linked clones were CD8+ and relatively rare in peripheral blood.

By quantitative 5'-RACE with molecular barcodes, the TCR beta libraries were made. TCRdb passed the 5' RACE reads through MiXCR, listing each CDR3 protein once. The sample has more than 250,000 distinct CDR3 sequences; 7% to 9% are singletons. The CDR3 has 12 residues. Germline CDR1 and CDR2: MDHEN and SYDVKM. With 6 bases removed from V and 3 bases from J, the gap between germline ends came to 9 bases. The material sequenced was blood, either unsorted or a sorted T cell fraction (not recorded which). This receptor was identified in a male donor with ankylosing spondylitis. The chain employs TRBV28 and TRBJ2-7; tentatively, D is TRBD1 (6 bases). The CDR3 DNA reads TGTGCCAGCAGCAGGGGACACTACGAGCAGTACTTC. Translating it yields CASSRGHYEQYF.